These T cell receptor beta chains were read from a single sample in a study of CD8 T cells in Susac syndrome. One entry per CDR3 protein, called by TCRdb with MiXCR from the immunoSEQ multiplex PCR reads. Here the sample spans about 300,000 distinct CDR3 sequences, more than 75% being singletons. Sequencing input: CD8+ T cells from PBMCs. The receptors come from a human donor with multiple sclerosis. The CDR3 runs from the conserved cysteine through the conserved F or W. The order of the fields is J gene, clone size, V gene, CDR3 protein. The listing skips clone size in some rows; elsewhere it reads once, few, many or a size class.

>TRBJ2-7|-|TRBV5-1
CASSASPGQVIRESYEQYF
>TRBJ2-4|few|TRBV19
CASSLNRGRVKNIQYF
>TRBJ2-7|-|TRBV6-6
CASSYSLYYEQYF
>TRBJ2-7|-|TRBV9
CASSVGAGTTYEQYF
>TRBJ1-1|-|TRBV19
CASSAFGFNTEAFF
>TRBJ2-7|-|TRBV10-3
CAISESRPNSYEQYF
>TRBJ2-1|-|TRBV7-9
CASSSSSSGRTGEQFF
>TRBJ1-2|once|TRBV12-3/TRBV12-4
CASSLVTGLHYGYAF
>TRBJ2-3|-|TRBV14
CASSQEVEPTSTDTQYF
>TRBJ2-1|-|TRBV28
CASSLGAGTGGNEQFF
>TRBJ2-7|-|TRBV5-1
CASSLAQGSYEQYF
>TRBJ2-1|-|TRBV6-2/TRBV6-3
CVSSYGGRYNEQFF
>TRBJ2-1|once|TRBV14
CASSQKTGQGADEQFF
>TRBJ2-7|once|TRBV9
CASMDRVTHEQYF
>TRBJ2-7|-|TRBV2
CASSFRTNYEQYF
>TRBJ2-5|once|TRBV6-2/TRBV6-3
CAGPTRGETQYF
>TRBJ2-7|few|TRBV12-3/TRBV12-4
CASSPIGVGYEQYF
>TRBJ2-7|-|TRBV2
CASSRKQGRVHEQYF
>TRBJ2-7|-|TRBV5-1
CASSRPGLGSEQYF
>TRBJ2-2|-|TRBV6-1
CASRLVGAGELFF
>TRBJ2-1|few|TRBV9
CASRPLESYNEQFF
>TRBJ1-2|-|TRBV5-1
CASSPSGQKDYGYTF
>TRBJ2-7|-|TRBV19
CASSPGRGPYEQYF
>TRBJ2-7|-|TRBV20-1
CSAINRDRGYEQYF
>TRBJ2-1|-|TRBV13
CASSLPGLRPPNEQFF
>TRBJ2-3|few|TRBV6-1
CASSEAREATDTQYF
>TRBJ2-2|-|TRBV5-4
CASGLAVNTGELFF
>TRBJ1-1|-|TRBV27
CASSPGVKTEAFF
>TRBJ2-7|few|TRBV27
CASSLFASGPYEQYF
>TRBJ1-1|once|TRBV6-1
CASRGQGEGTEAFF
>TRBJ1-5|-|TRBV28
CASSLLATADQPQHF
>TRBJ2-1|-|TRBV2
CASRGDGQFF
>TRBJ2-3|-|TRBV20-1
CSARGHADTQYF
>TRBJ2-7|-|TRBV27
CASSAGRGGSEQYF
>TRBJ2-2|-|TRBV7-3
CASSSDPSSRSELFF
>TRBJ2-7|-|TRBV7-8
CASNLYEGQGARINEQYF
>TRBJ2-7|-|TRBV24-1
CATSEQTGTGGTYEQYF
>TRBJ2-3|few|TRBV28
CASSSPGQSTDTQYF
>TRBJ2-1|-|TRBV29-1
CSVSRRGSYNEQFF
>TRBJ2-7|-|TRBV27
CASRYGGREQYF
>TRBJ2-7|-|TRBV6-2/TRBV6-3
CASSYDLGYEQYF
>TRBJ2-3|-|TRBV27
CASSFGARVTQYF
>TRBJ2-7|-|TRBV19
CASRAWTDEQYF
>TRBJ1-3|-|TRBV4-1
CASSPGLASGNTIYF
>TRBJ2-5|-|TRBV30
CAWSSPGTGDQETQYF